A single sample is the source of the 15 T cell receptor beta chains below, sequenced in a study of T cells in Graves' hyperthyroidism and ophthalmopathy. Amplified TCR beta CDR3 regions derived from RNA transcripts. HTBI primers were employed in a first-round RT-PCR of the TCR CDR3. Via MiXCR, TCRdb re-called the multiplex PCR reads, giving one row per CDR3 protein. Altogether 370,000 or so distinct CDR3 sequences are present, approximately 15% being singletons, with the ten largest covering 25% to 35%. Sequenced sample: blood. Source of these receptors: a woman aged 18-29 years with Graves' hyperthyroidism that later progressed to Graves' ophthalmopathy.

Many counts were recorded for this clonotype. This CDR3 is CAWRSRPSSTDTQYF. CDR3 bases: TGTGCCTGGAGATCGCGGCCGTCTAGCACAGATACGCAGTATTTT. This chain joins TRBV30 and TRBJ2-3; D gene uncertain. V was trimmed by 3 bases and J by 0 bases, leaving 13 bases between them. The CDR3 consists of 15 residues. Germline lookup yields CDR1 GTSNPN and CDR2 SVGIG (reference sequence).

Worth noting for this clonotype: A single base separates this from a much larger clone, so it may be a read error. For the CDR3, the DNA is TGCAGTGCTAGCGAGGACAGGTCCCAGCATTTT. Translating it yields CSASEDRSQHF. The V call is TRBV20-1, the J call TRBJ1-5; 7 positions match TRBD1. Germline CDR1 and CDR2: DFQATT and SNEGSKA (reference sequence). V shed 3 bases, J shed 11 bases, and the junction held 4 bases outside the gene matches. The CDR3 has 11 residues.

The chain couples TRBV7-6 to TRBJ2-5; TRBD1 might be the D (6 bases). The CDR3 totals 17 residues. Trimming removed 1 base at V and 1 base at J, with 16 bases between. In germline, CDR1 is SGHVS, CDR2 FNYEAQ. The CDR3 sequence: CASSLVLPGQIQETQYF. CDR3 DNA: TGTGCCAGCAGCTTAGTCTTACCGGGACAAATCCAAGAGACCCAGTACTTC.

The chain has TRBV6-1 and TRBJ2-7; the match to TRBD1 covers 9 bases. Trimming cost V 3 bases and J 5 bases; bases outside gene matches: 8. This CDR3 has 15 amino acids. Germline V gene lookup returns CDR1 MNHNS and CDR2 SASEGT. The CDR3 loop reads CASSDGDRARDEQYF. The CDR3 DNA sequence: TGTGCCAGCAGTGATGGGGACAGGGCGAGGGACGAGCAGTACTTC.

This clonotype was counted many times. This chain connects TRBV7-2 to TRBJ2-3; D remains ambiguous. The germline CDR1 and CDR2 sequences are SGHTA and FQGNSA. With 5 bases removed from V and 0 bases from J, the gap between germline ends came to 12 bases. The length of the CDR3 is 15 residues. Here the CDR3 reads CASSPFLPSTDTQYF. For the CDR3, the DNA is TGTGCCAGCAGCCCTTTCTTACCTAGCACAGATACGCAGTATTTT.

V is TRBV6-1 and J is TRBJ2-7, with TRBD2 as a possible D gene (6 bases). V was pared by 0 bases and J by 6 bases, with 21 bases between. Looked up from germline, CDR1 is MNHNS and CDR2 is SASEGT. CDR3 length: 17 residues. The CDR3 DNA reads as TGTGCCAGCAGTGAAGCGATTCCCCCCAGCGGGCGGGTCGAGCAGTACTTC. This translates into CASSEAIPPSGRVEQYF.

CDR3 residues: CASSDPTRTAIQGYTF. The CDR3 region has the DNA TGCGCCAGCAGTGACCCAACGAGAACTGCTATTCAAGGCTACACCTTC. This chain uses TRBV4-1 with TRBJ1-2; D is undetermined. The CDR3 has 16 amino acids. Germline V gene sequence: CDR1 MGHRA, CDR2 YSYEKL. V gave up 6 bases and J gave up 8 bases, with 25 bases separating them.

V usage is TRBV7-9 and J usage is TRBJ2-7; a weak D match, TRBD2 (6 bases). Germline CDR1 SEHNR, CDR2 FQNEAQ (reference sequence). V lost 10 bases and J lost 0, with 10 bases in between. The CDR3 covers 12 residues. DNA for the CDR3: TGTGCCATCCTGGAGGGCTCCTACGAGCAGTACTTC. It translates to CAILEGSYEQYF.

Ten or more counts support this clonotype. J is TRBJ2-1 and V is TRBV11-2; 8 bases are a match to TRBD2. V was clipped by 7 bases and J by 4 bases; unmatched bases: 9. The germline CDR1 and CDR2 sequences are SGHAT and FQNNGV. This CDR3 has 15 amino acids. The CDR3 region has the DNA TGTGCCAGCACCATGGGAGCGGGAGCGTACAATGAGCAGTTCTTC. This encodes CASTMGAGAYNEQFF.

The sample holds many counts of this clonotype. The chain uses TRBV20-1 and TRBJ1-1; 7 positions match TRBD1. V dropped 6 bases and J dropped 1; count of bases not matched to a gene: 5. There are 13 residues in the CDR3. Per the germline V gene, CDR1 is DFQATT and CDR2 is SNEGSKA (reference sequence). CDR3 sequence reads: CSAKTGWNTEAFF. CDR3 in DNA: TGCAGTGCCAAGACAGGGTGGAACACTGAAGCTTTCTTT.

This clonotype came up many times. The genes are TRBV7-8 and TRBJ1-1; D not resolved. CDR1 is SGHVS, CDR2 FQNEAQ, per germline. V lost 1 base and J lost 7, with 10 bases in between. CDR3 length: 13 residues. CDR3 residues: CASSLEGQFEAFF. The CDR3 DNA reads TGTGCCAGCAGCTTAGAGGGTCAGTTTGAAGCTTTCTTT.

This clonotype was seen a few times. The CDR3 DNA reads as TGTGCCAGCAGTTACTCGGACAGGGGGCGTCAAGAGACCCAGTACTTC. Translating it yields CASSYSDRGRQETQYF. This sequence joins TRBV6-5 and TRBJ2-5; 11 bases agree with TRBD1. Germline-derived CDR1 and CDR2 are MNHEY and SVGAGI. Unmatched junction bases numbered 2, after V lost 0 bases and J lost 2 bases. This CDR3 is built from 16 residues.

The gene calls are TRBV28 and TRBJ2-2; D may match TRBD1 or TRBD2 (5 bases each). From germline, CDR1 is MDHEN and CDR2 SYDVKM. This CDR3 is 15 amino acids long. The germline V and J ends were trimmed by 3 bases and 3 bases, with 11 bases remaining between them. CDR3 sequence (DNA): TGTGCCAGCAGTTTTTTGGGGGTTGACACCGGGGAGCTGTTTTTT. Residues: CASSFLGVDTGELFF.

The chain employs TRBV29-1 and TRBJ2-3; D is possibly TRBD1 (5 bases). V dropped 7 bases and J dropped 3 bases, with 14 bases sitting between them. The CDR3 covers 13 residues. In germline, CDR1 is SQVTM, CDR2 ANQGSEA. CDR3 sequence: CSALLGETDTQYF. In DNA, the CDR3 is TGCAGCGCCCTTTTAGGGGAAACAGATACGCAGTATTTT.

In the case of this clonotype: A much larger clone is a single base away; this may be a read error. The chain has TRBV24-1 and TRBJ2-5; D is perhaps TRBD1 (5 bases). The germline V gene has CDR1 KGHDR and CDR2 SFDVKD. The CDR3 totals 14 residues. This CDR3 reads CATSDVTVQGTQYF. In DNA form, the CDR3 reads TGTGCCACCAGTGATGTGACAGTTCAAGGGACCCAGTACTTC.